The 18 T cell receptor beta chains below all came from one sample that was sequenced in a study of shared clonotypes between healthy human individuals. Method: immunoSEQ multiplex PCR; TCRdb's copy keeps in-frame clones and lacks some. The sample yields some 2,100,000 clones, around 93% seen once. Naive CD8 populations comprised CD45RO-negative cells positively selected for CCR7, excluding terminally differentiated effector memory CD45RA+ cells. Sequenced sample: naive CD8+ T cells from PBMCs. The receptor set was obtained from a man aged 18 to 30 in good health. Some clones in this sample may be carry-over from other donors' samples.

The chain recombines TRBV28 with TRBJ1-2; 8 bases map to TRBD1. The CDR3 extends over 15 amino acids. CDR1 is MDHEN and CDR2 is SYDVKM in the germline V gene. Trimming at V came to 7 bases and at J to 6 bases, leaving 13 bases not matched to a gene. CDR3 protein: CASTPAGGAYDGYTF. CDR3 sequence (DNA): TGTGCCAGCACTCCAGCAGGGGGCGCTTACGATGGCTACACCTTC.

J is TRBJ2-6 and V is TRBV5-8, with D tentatively TRBD1 (6 bases). Looked up from germline, CDR1 is SGHTS and CDR2 is YDEGEE. Trimming left V 2 bases short and J 0 bases short, with 15 bases between. CDR3 size: 18 residues. CDR3 loop: CASSFWTAMNSGANVLTF. CDR3 nucleotides: TGTGCCAGCAGCTTTTGGACAGCCATGAACTCTGGGGCCAACGTCCTGACTTTC.

The chain joins TRBV29-1 to TRBJ2-5; 9 nucleotides align to TRBD2. There are 16 residues in the CDR3. Germline values: CDR1 SQVTM, CDR2 ANQGSEA. With V trimmed by 6 bases and J by 5 bases, 16 bases remained unmatched. CDR3 region: CSVYSLAGPRGETQYF. CDR3 DNA: TGCAGCGTCTATTCACTAGCGGGCCCCCGTGGGGAGACCCAGTACTTC.

The chain uses TRBV28 and TRBJ2-5; 8 bases map to TRBD1. This CDR3 has 17 residues. V dropped 6 bases and J dropped 4; count of bases not matched to a gene: 16. CDR1 is MDHEN, CDR2 SYDVKM, per germline. The CDR3 region is CASSTGTGVSRVETQYF. The CDR3 DNA follows: TGTGCCAGCAGCACGGGGACAGGAGTTTCAAGGGTAGAGACCCAGTACTTC.

The gene calls are TRBV30 and TRBJ2-2; 9 bases match TRBD2. Germline values: CDR1 GTSNPN, CDR2 SVGIG (reference sequence). The CDR3 is 16 amino acids. With 0 bases clipped from V and 8 bases from J, the junction kept 10 bases outside the gene matches. The CDR3 bases are TGTGCCTGGAGTGTAAAAGGCGGGAGGGCCTCTGGGGAGCTGTTTTTT. Amino acids: CAWSVKGGRASGELFF.

CDR3 DNA sequence: TGTGCCAGCAGCTTGTCAGGGTGGGAGACCCAGTACTTC. Residues: CASSLSGWETQYF. The chain is built from TRBV5-6 and TRBJ2-5; D might be TRBD1 (5 bases). Trimming cost V 1 base and J 5 bases, with 9 bases left between them. CDR1 and CDR2 (germline): SGHDT, YYEEEE. The CDR3 sequence is 13 residues long.

This rearrangement joins TRBV6-1 to TRBJ2-7; a weak D match, TRBD1 (6 bases). Germline CDR1 is MNHNS and CDR2 is SASEGT. Deletions cut 5 bases from V and 5 bases from J, with 16 bases between. The CDR3 is 14 residues long. The CDR3 bases are TGTGCCAGCAGTATCCGGGACACTGTCCACGAGCAGTACTTC. Translating gives CASSIRDTVHEQYF.

Written as DNA, the CDR3 is TGTGCCACCAGCAGAGGAACAGGGGTCGGCACTGAAGCTTTCTTT. It encodes CATSRGTGVGTEAFF. The chain uses TRBV15 and TRBJ1-1, with TRBD1 identical over 7 bases. The germline V gene encodes CDR1 LNHNV and CDR2 YYDKDF (reference sequence). The CDR3 sequence is 15 residues long. J was trimmed by 4 bases and V by 1 base; bases with no gene match: 6.

The rearrangement uses TRBV19 and TRBJ2-7; 12 positions match TRBD2. In germline, CDR1 is LNHDA, CDR2 SQIVND (reference sequence). CDR3 length: 19 residues. J was trimmed by 3 bases and V by 5 bases; bases with no gene match: 17. This CDR3 is CASSPRLAGDGEYIYEQYF. CDR3 in DNA: TGTGCCAGTAGTCCCCGACTAGCGGGAGACGGGGAGTATATCTACGAGCAGTACTTC.

The genes are TRBV5-1 and TRBJ1-2; D unresolved. Trimming shortened V by 0 bases and J by 6 bases, and 9 bases separated the two germline ends. Germline lookup yields CDR1 SGHRS and CDR2 YFSETQ. This CDR3 is built from 13 residues. The CDR3 loop is CASSLGGWDGYTF. The CDR3 DNA reads as TGCGCCAGCAGCTTGGGTGGATGGGATGGCTACACCTTC. The full variable domain, its missing parts supplied by reference TRBV5-1 and TRBJ1-2, is KAGVTQTPRYLIKTRGQQVTLSCSPISGHRSVSWYQQTPGQGLQFLFEYFSETQRNKGNFPGRFSGRQFSNSRSEMNVSTLELGDSALYLCASSLGGWDGYTFGSGTRLTVV.

To note about this clone: The sample carries other DNA sequences with the same CDR3. The rearrangement links TRBV7-9 to TRBJ2-7; no reliable D call. The ends were cut back, 4 bases at V and 4 bases at J, with 11 bases in the middle. The germline V gene has CDR1 SEHNR and CDR2 FQNEAQ (reference sequence). The CDR3 runs to 13 residues. CDR3 DNA: TGTGCCAGCAGCTCCGGTTCTGTATACGAGCAGTACTTC. Protein product: CASSSGSVYEQYF.

The chain combines TRBV2 with TRBJ2-7; 7 nucleotides match TRBD2. Germline V gene sequence: CDR1 SNHLY, CDR2 FYNNEI. V was pared by 5 bases and J by 2 bases, with 9 bases of the junction left unmatched. The CDR3 extends over 15 amino acids. CDR3 DNA sequence: TGTGCCAGCAGTTTTACCGGGACTACCGCCTACGAGCAGTACTTC. Protein sequence: CASSFTGTTAYEQYF.

The chain uses TRBV19 and TRBJ1-2; 12 bases agree with TRBD1. Germline V gene lookup returns CDR1 LNHDA and CDR2 SQIVND (reference sequence). The CDR3 runs to 16 residues. V shed 3 bases and J 5 bases; nucleotides not matched to a gene: 7. This CDR3 reads CASSIRGQGALYGYTF. As DNA, the CDR3 is TGTGCCAGTAGTATCCGGGGACAGGGGGCGTTATATGGCTACACCTTC.

The chain recombines TRBV30 with TRBJ2-7, with D possibly being TRBD2 (5 bases). CDR1 and CDR2 (germline): GTSNPN, SVGIG (reference sequence). V was shortened by 2 bases and J by 4 bases, with 15 bases between the two germline ends. The CDR3 runs 14 residues. The CDR3 here is CAWSPRGEEYEQYF. Written as DNA, the CDR3 is TGTGCCTGGAGTCCCCGGGGAGAAGAGTACGAGCAGTACTTC. Variable domain in full (rest from reference TRBV30 and TRBJ2-7): SQTIHQWPATLVQPVGSPLSLECTVEGTSNPNLYWYRQAAGRGLQLLFYSVGIGQISSEVPQNLSASRPQDRQFILSSKKLLLSDSGFYLCAWSPRGEEYEQYFGPGTRLTVT.

The chain couples TRBV7-9 to TRBJ2-7; TRBD1 is a possible D gene (6 bases). The CDR3 runs 14 residues. CDR1 SEHNR and CDR2 FQNEAQ come from the germline V gene (reference sequence). The V end lost 4 bases, the J end lost 7 bases, and 17 bases lay between the germline ends. The DNA for the CDR3 is TGTGCCAGCAGCTCCACTTACAGGGTGGGGGAGCAGTACTTC. Translating it yields CASSSTYRVGEQYF.

This chain uses TRBV19 with TRBJ2-7; D not certain. Trimming removed 3 bases at V and 8 bases at J, with 8 bases between. The CDR3 sequence is 11 residues long. The germline gives CDR1 LNHDA, CDR2 SQIVND (reference sequence). CDR3 loop: CASSMMEQQYF. CDR3 in DNA: TGTGCCAGTAGTATGATGGAGCAGCAGTACTTC.

Comments on this clone: Other DNA sequences in this specimen translate into the identical CDR3. The chain recombines TRBV28 with TRBJ2-7; TRBD2 is a possible D gene (6 bases). There are 14 residues in the CDR3. Trimming stripped 3 bases from V and 0 bases from J, with 9 bases between. Germline CDR1 is MDHEN and CDR2 is SYDVKM. CDR3 sequence: CASSLTGLSYEQYF. The DNA for the CDR3 is TGTGCCAGCAGTTTGACGGGACTCTCCTACGAGCAGTACTTC.

V usage is TRBV27 and J usage is TRBJ1-1; 9 bases agree with TRBD1. The J segment lost 6 bases and the V segment lost 1 base, leaving 6 bases of the junction unmatched. Germline V gives CDR1 MNHEY, CDR2 SMNVEV (reference sequence). The CDR3 runs 15 residues. In DNA form, the CDR3 reads TGTGCCAGCAGTTTATTTGACAGGGGGTTACCTGAAGCTTTCTTT. This codes for CASSLFDRGLPEAFF.